What follows is one T cell receptor (beta chain) and its context. Its antigen is still unknown. This entry belongs to a study of shared clonotypes between healthy human individuals. Overall study results and limits: Clonotypes shared by all four donors outscored non-shared clonotypes in generation probability.

V was shortened by 7 bases and J by 5 bases, with 9 bases between the two germline ends. CDR1 is MNHNY, CDR2 SVGAGI, per germline (reference sequence). The CDR3 totals 11 residues. The assay was carried out at the deep level. Libraries were prepared by immunoSEQ multiplex PCR; TCRdb keeps only in-frame clonotypes and omits some of them. The table lists roughly 1.5 million clones, 95% to 99% of them singletons. Healthy adults negative for HIV, lacking recent acute infections or vaccinations, served as donors. Input material: naive CD4+ T cells sorted from blood. Subset specified: CD45RA+ positively selected. The genes are TRBV6-6 and TRBJ2-7; D is unclear. The sequence came from a man younger than 45 in good health. The CDR3 DNA reads as TGTGCCAGCAAGTTCCGGAACGAGCAGTACTTC. Amino acid sequence: CASKFRNEQYF.